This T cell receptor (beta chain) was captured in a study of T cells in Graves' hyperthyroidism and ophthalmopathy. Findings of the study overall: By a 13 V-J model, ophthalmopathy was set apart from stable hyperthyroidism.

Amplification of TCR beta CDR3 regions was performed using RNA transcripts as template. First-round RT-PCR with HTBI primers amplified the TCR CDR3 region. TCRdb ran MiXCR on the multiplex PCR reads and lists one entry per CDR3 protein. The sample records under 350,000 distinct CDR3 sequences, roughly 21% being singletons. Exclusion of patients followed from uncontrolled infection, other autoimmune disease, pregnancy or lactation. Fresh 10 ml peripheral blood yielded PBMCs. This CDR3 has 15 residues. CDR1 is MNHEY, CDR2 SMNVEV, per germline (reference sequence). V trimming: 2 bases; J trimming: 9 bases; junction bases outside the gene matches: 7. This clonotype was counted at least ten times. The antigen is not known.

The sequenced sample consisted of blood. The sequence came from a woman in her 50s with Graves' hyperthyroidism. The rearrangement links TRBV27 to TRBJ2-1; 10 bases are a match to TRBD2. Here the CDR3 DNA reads TGTGCCAGCAGTTTACTTCCTAGCGGGAGAGGTGAGCAGTTCTTC. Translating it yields CASSLLPSGRGEQFF.